The 2 T cell receptor beta chains below come from one sample, sequenced in a study of type 1 and type 2 diabetes patients. PCR was run on genomic DNA. Multiplex PCR with 30 forward and 13 reverse primers amplified the TCR beta CDR3. Via MiXCR, TCRdb re-called the multiplex PCR reads, giving one row per CDR3 protein. The sample includes 250,000 or so distinct CDR3 sequences, around 47% seen only once; the top ten take about 13%. The sample comprised peripheral blood mononuclear cells (PBMCs). All receptors derive from a young man with type 2 diabetes.

In its sample, this clonotype was seen a few times. The V gene is TRBV2, the J gene TRBJ2-3; D perhaps matches TRBD1 (5 bases). The CDR3 length is 16 residues. CDR1 and CDR2 from the germline V gene are SNHLY and FYNNEI. V lost 4 bases, J lost 2 bases, and 16 bases lay in between. The CDR3 here is CASSAGPWGFTDTQYF. The CDR3 region has the DNA TGTGCCAGCAGTGCAGGTCCTTGGGGCTTCACAGATACGCAGTATTTT.

The chain is built from TRBV7-8 and TRBJ1-2; D not resolved. Germline CDR1 and CDR2: SGHVS and FQNEAQ. The CDR3 totals 12 residues. V was cut by 5 bases and J by 8 bases, with 12 bases left in between. The CDR3 loop reads CASSPGNIGYTF. The CDR3 DNA sequence: TGTGCCAGCAGCCCCGGAAATATCGGCTACACCTTC.